These T cell receptor beta chains were read from a single sample in a study of STAT5B mutations in CD4+ large granular lymphocyte leukemia. Only in-frame clones appear in the TCRdb table, and some are missing; sequencing was by immunoSEQ multiplex PCR. This table holds 20,000 to 25,000 clones, roughly 69% found once. Source material: CD4+ T cells from blood buffy coats. Receptors originate from a human donor in good health. Each CDR3 is given with its conserved first and last residue. Each record gives: J gene, clone size, V gene, D gene, CDR3 protein, CDR3 DNA. A D gene is named only where the DNA matches it firmly. Where a row states a size, it is once, few, many or the class of an expanded clone; other rows omit it.

J gene: TRBJ1-5; clone size: once; V gene: TRBV30; D gene: NA; CDR3 protein: CAWSRARVGQPQHF; CDR3 DNA: TGTGCCTGGAGTCGGGCCAGGGTCGGCCAGCCCCAGCATTTT
J gene: TRBJ1-2; clone size: NA; V gene: TRBV30; D gene: NA; CDR3 protein: CAWRHGRINYGYTF; CDR3 DNA: TGTGCCTGGAGGCACGGACGGATAAACTATGGCTACACCTTC
J gene: TRBJ1-5; clone size: NA; V gene: TRBV6-6; D gene: NA; CDR3 protein: CASSPNRLQPQHF; CDR3 DNA: TGTGCCAGCAGTCCAAACAGGCTTCAGCCCCAGCATTTT
J gene: TRBJ1-5; clone size: few; V gene: TRBV27; D gene: NA; CDR3 protein: CASSFGQRQPQHF; CDR3 DNA: TGTGCCAGCAGTTTTGGCCAGAGGCAGCCCCAGCATTTT
J gene: TRBJ1-4; clone size: NA; V gene: TRBV28; D gene: TRBD1; CDR3 protein: CASRTGGNEKLFF; CDR3 DNA: TGTGCCAGCCGGACAGGAGGTAATGAAAAACTGTTTTTT
J gene: TRBJ1-6; clone size: NA; V gene: TRBV5-1; D gene: NA; CDR3 protein: CASSLDSGYSPLHF; CDR3 DNA: TGCGCCAGCAGCTTGGATTCCGGCTATTCACCCCTCCACTTT
J gene: TRBJ1-6; clone size: few; V gene: TRBV21-1; D gene: NA; CDR3 protein: CASSKESGAPLHF; CDR3 DNA: TGTGCCAGCAGCAAAGAATCAGGGGCACCCCTCCACTTT
J gene: TRBJ2-2; clone size: few; V gene: TRBV4-1; D gene: TRBD1; CDR3 protein: CASSQGGTGDTGELFF; CDR3 DNA: TGCGCCAGCAGCCAAGGGGGGACAGGGGACACCGGGGAGCTGTTTTTT
J gene: TRBJ2-7; clone size: few; V gene: TRBV6-1; D gene: NA; CDR3 protein: CASSESGSYEQYF; CDR3 DNA: TGTGCCAGCAGTGAAAGCGGCTCCTACGAGCAGTACTTC
J gene: TRBJ1-2; clone size: NA; V gene: TRBV6-6; D gene: NA; CDR3 protein: CASKDAGRLYGYTF; CDR3 DNA: TGTGCCAGCAAGGACGCTGGGCGGCTCTATGGCTACACCTTC
J gene: TRBJ2-1; clone size: NA; V gene: TRBV7-2; D gene: TRBD2; CDR3 protein: CASSLLAGSHNEQFF; CDR3 DNA: TGTGCCAGCAGCTTACTAGCGGGCTCTCACAATGAGCAGTTCTTC
J gene: TRBJ2-1; clone size: NA; V gene: TRBV5-1; D gene: NA; CDR3 protein: CASSLESQVYNEQFF; CDR3 DNA: TGCGCCAGCAGCTTGGAATCGCAGGTCTACAATGAGCAGTTCTTC
J gene: TRBJ2-2; clone size: once; V gene: TRBV10-3; D gene: TRBD2; CDR3 protein: CAISREEAGTGELFF; CDR3 DNA: TGTGCCATCAGTCGGGAGGAAGCGGGGACCGGGGAGCTGTTTTTT
J gene: TRBJ2-5; clone size: medium-sized; V gene: TRBV18; D gene: NA; CDR3 protein: CASSPTPAGTQYF; CDR3 DNA: TGTGCCAGCTCACCAACGCCGGCGGGGACCCAGTACTTC
J gene: TRBJ2-2; clone size: NA; V gene: TRBV7-2; D gene: NA; CDR3 protein: CASSLDGVRNTGELFF; CDR3 DNA: TGTGCCAGCAGCTTAGATGGGGTGCGGAACACCGGGGAGCTGTTTTTT
J gene: TRBJ2-1; clone size: once; V gene: TRBV5-1; D gene: NA; CDR3 protein: CASSSKTDKNEQFF; CDR3 DNA: TGCGCCAGCAGCTCCAAGACAGACAAGAATGAGCAGTTCTTC
J gene: TRBJ2-1; clone size: NA; V gene: TRBV6-1; D gene: NA; CDR3 protein: CASRAVTDSYNEQFF; CDR3 DNA: TGTGCCAGCAGGGCCGTTACAGACTCCTACAATGAGCAGTTCTTC
J gene: TRBJ2-5; clone size: few; V gene: TRBV29-1; D gene: TRBD2; CDR3 protein: CSVDTRTSGGLRETQYF; CDR3 DNA: TGCAGCGTTGATACCCGGACTAGCGGGGGTCTTCGAGAGACCCAGTACTTC
J gene: TRBJ2-7; clone size: NA; V gene: TRBV5-4; D gene: TRBD2; CDR3 protein: CASSLWGRGYEQYF; CDR3 DNA: TGTGCCAGCAGCCTATGGGGGAGGGGCTACGAGCAGTACTTC
J gene: TRBJ2-1; clone size: NA; V gene: TRBV10-3; D gene: NA; CDR3 protein: CAISESSSYNEQFF; CDR3 DNA: TGTGCCATCAGTGAATCGAGCTCCTACAATGAGCAGTTCTTC
J gene: TRBJ1-5; clone size: NA; V gene: TRBV10-1; D gene: TRBD1; CDR3 protein: CASPRALRRDRDQPQHF; CDR3 DNA: TGCGCCAGCCCACGAGCCCTTAGACGGGACAGGGATCAGCCCCAGCATTTT
J gene: TRBJ1-2; clone size: NA; V gene: TRBV4-3; D gene: NA; CDR3 protein: CASSQLHEASYGYTF; CDR3 DNA: TGCGCCAGCAGCCAGCTTCACGAGGCAAGTTATGGCTACACCTTC
J gene: TRBJ1-3; clone size: NA; V gene: TRBV4-3; D gene: NA; CDR3 protein: CASNGGPLVSGNTIYF; CDR3 DNA: TGCGCCAGCAACGGGGGACCCCTCGTCTCTGGAAACACCATATATTTT
J gene: TRBJ2-1; clone size: NA; V gene: TRBV5-5; D gene: TRBD2; CDR3 protein: CASSNLAGGRNEQFF; CDR3 DNA: TGTGCCAGCAGCAACCTAGCGGGGGGGAGAAATGAGCAGTTCTTC
J gene: TRBJ2-7; clone size: NA; V gene: TRBV28; D gene: NA; CDR3 protein: CASSRTEIYEQYF; CDR3 DNA: TGTGCCAGCAGTCGAACAGAGATCTACGAGCAGTACTTC
J gene: TRBJ2-3; clone size: once; V gene: TRBV10-1; D gene: TRBD1; CDR3 protein: CASSPGSGQGTDTQYF; CDR3 DNA: TGCGCCAGCAGCCCAGGTTCGGGACAGGGAACAGATACGCAGTATTTT
J gene: TRBJ1-1; clone size: NA; V gene: TRBV27; D gene: TRBD1; CDR3 protein: CASSNPTGGLNTEAFF; CDR3 DNA: TGTGCCAGCAGTAACCCGACAGGGGGACTGAACACTGAAGCTTTCTTT
J gene: TRBJ2-7; clone size: NA; V gene: TRBV27; D gene: TRBD2; CDR3 protein: CASKEREGPGEQYF; CDR3 DNA: TGTGCCAGCAAAGAGCGGGAGGGCCCTGGCGAGCAGTACTTC